This TCR beta chain was identified in a study of T-cell reconstitution after alpha-beta-depleted transplantation in children. Researchers prepared the TCRbeta library using unique molecular identifiers, the study reports. TCRdb reanalysed the PCR reads using MiXCR and keeps one entry per CDR3 protein. Of about 540,000 distinct CDR3 sequences in the sample, roughly a quarter were seen once. This clonotype has more than one count but fewer than ten. Germline V gene sequence: CDR1 SGHRS, CDR2 YFSETQ. The ends lost 4 bases at V and 5 bases at J; junction bases unmatched: 11. The CDR3 runs to 16 residues. The source was PBMCs, collected before TCRalphabeta/CD19-depleted stem cell transplant. This rearrangement joins TRBV5-1 to TRBJ2-3; 9 bases line up with TRBD1. The receptor was derived from a boy under two years old with Wiskott-Aldrich syndrome, due to receive a stem cell transplant. DNA of the CDR3: TGCGCCAGCAGCCCACCGGGACAGGGAAGATTAGATACGCAGTATTTT. Amino acid sequence: CASSPPGQGRLDTQYF.